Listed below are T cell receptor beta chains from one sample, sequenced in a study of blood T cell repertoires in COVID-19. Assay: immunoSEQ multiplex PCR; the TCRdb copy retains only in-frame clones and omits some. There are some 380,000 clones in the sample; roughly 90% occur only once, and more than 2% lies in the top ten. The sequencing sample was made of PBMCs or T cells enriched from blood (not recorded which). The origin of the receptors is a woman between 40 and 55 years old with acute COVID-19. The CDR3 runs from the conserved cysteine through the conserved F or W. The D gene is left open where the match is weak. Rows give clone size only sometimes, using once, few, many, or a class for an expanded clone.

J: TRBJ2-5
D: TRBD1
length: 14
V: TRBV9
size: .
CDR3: CASSQSGGGETQYF
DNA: TGTGCCAGCAGCCAATCAGGGGGCGGGGAGACCCAGTACTTC

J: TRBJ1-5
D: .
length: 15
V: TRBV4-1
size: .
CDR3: CASSQDQQGTRPQHF
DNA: TGCGCCAGCAGCCAAGATCAGCAGGGCACGAGGCCCCAGCATTTT

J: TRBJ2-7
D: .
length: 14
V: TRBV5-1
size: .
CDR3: CASSLTPQDYEQYF
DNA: TGCGCCAGCAGCTTGACCCCACAGGACTACGAGCAGTACTTC

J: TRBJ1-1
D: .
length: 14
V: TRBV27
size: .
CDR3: CASSRGPRKREAFF
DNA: TGTGCCAGCAGCAGGGGACCGAGAAAACGTGAAGCTTTCTTT

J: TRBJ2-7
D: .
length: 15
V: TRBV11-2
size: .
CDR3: CASSLGRGPSYEQYF
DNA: TGTGCCAGCAGCTTAGGGAGGGGACCTTCCTACGAGCAGTACTTC

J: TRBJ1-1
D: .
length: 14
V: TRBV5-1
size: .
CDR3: CASSLAGVGTEAFF
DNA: TGCGCCAGCAGCTTAGCAGGGGTCGGGACTGAAGCTTTCTTT

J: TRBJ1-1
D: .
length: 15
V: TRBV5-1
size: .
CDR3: CASSLDGGVSTEAFF
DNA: TGCGCCAGCAGCTTGGATGGGGGGGTAAGCACTGAAGCTTTCTTT

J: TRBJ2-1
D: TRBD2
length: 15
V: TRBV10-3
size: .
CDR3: CAISERTSGYYEQFF
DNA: TGTGCCATCAGTGAAAGGACTAGCGGGTATTATGAGCAGTTCTTC

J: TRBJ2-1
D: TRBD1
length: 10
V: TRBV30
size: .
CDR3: CARGDSEQFF
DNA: TGTGCCAGAGGGGACAGTGAGCAGTTCTTC

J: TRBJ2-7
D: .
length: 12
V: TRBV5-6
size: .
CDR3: CASSGGSGEQYF
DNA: TGTGCCAGCAGCGGAGGTTCGGGCGAGCAGTACTTC

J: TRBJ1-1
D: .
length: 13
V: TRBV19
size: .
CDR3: CASSPTQNTEAFF
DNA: TGTGCCAGTAGCCCGACACAGAACACTGAAGCTTTCTTT

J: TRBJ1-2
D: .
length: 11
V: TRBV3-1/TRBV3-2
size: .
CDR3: CASSQARGYTF
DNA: TGTGCCAGCAGCCAAGCGAGGGGCTACACCTTC

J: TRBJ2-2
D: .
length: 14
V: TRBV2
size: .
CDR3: CASSPGVGTGELFF
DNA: TGTGCCAGCAGTCCCGGGGTGGGCACCGGGGAGCTGTTTTTT

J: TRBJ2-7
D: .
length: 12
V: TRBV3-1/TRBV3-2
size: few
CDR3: CASSQGPYEQYF
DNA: TGTGCCAGCAGCCAGGGCCCCTACGAGCAGTACTTC

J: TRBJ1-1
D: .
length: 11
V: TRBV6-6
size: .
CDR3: CASSSQRQTFF
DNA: TGTGCCAGCAGTTCCCAGAGACAGACTTTCTTT

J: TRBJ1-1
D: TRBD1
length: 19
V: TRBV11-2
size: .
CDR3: CASSNRLGTGKLEGPEAFF
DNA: TGTGCCAGCAGCAACCGTCTCGGGACAGGGAAACTAGAAGGGCCTGAAGCTTTCTTT

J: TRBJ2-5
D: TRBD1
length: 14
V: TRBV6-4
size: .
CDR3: CASSGQGAWKTQYF
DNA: TGTGCCAGCAGTGGACAGGGGGCTTGGAAGACCCAGTACTTC

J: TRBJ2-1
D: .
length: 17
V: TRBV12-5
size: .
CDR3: CASGKTSGTKEAREQFF
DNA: TGTGCTAGTGGGAAGACCTCCGGGACAAAGGAGGCAAGGGAGCAGTTCTTC

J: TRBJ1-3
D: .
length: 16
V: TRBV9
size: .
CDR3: CASSVDGRHSGNTIYF
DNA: TGTGCCAGCAGCGTAGATGGCCGACACTCTGGAAACACCATATATTTT

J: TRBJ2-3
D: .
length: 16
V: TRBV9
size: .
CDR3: CASSVVGASSTDTQYF
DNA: TGTGCCAGCAGCGTAGTAGGGGCCTCTAGCACAGATACGCAGTATTTT

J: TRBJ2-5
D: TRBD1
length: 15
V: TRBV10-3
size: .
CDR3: CAISEGDRVTETQYF
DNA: TGTGCCATCAGTGAGGGGGACAGGGTTACAGAGACCCAGTACTTC

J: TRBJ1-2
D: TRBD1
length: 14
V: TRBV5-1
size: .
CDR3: CASSPGTGVFGYTF
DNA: TGCGCCAGCAGCCCCGGGACAGGGGTTTTTGGCTACACCTTC

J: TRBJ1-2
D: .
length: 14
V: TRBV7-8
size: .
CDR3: CASSSSHTNYGYTF
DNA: TGTGCCAGCAGCTCCTCACACACTAACTATGGCTACACCTTC

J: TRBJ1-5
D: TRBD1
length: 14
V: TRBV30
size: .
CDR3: CAWSADRDVQPQHF
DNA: TGTGCCTGGAGTGCGGACAGGGATGTTCAGCCCCAGCATTTT

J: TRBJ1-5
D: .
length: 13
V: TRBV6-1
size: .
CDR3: CASSDIGNQPQHF
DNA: TGTGCCAGCAGTGACATAGGCAATCAGCCCCAGCATTTT

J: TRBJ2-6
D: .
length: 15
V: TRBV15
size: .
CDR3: CATFRGGAGANVLTF
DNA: TGTGCCACTTTTCGAGGGGGTGCTGGGGCCAACGTCCTGACTTTC